This entry describes one T cell receptor beta chain. The antigen it binds to is not known. The sample holds no much larger clone one base away, and base qualities are not on file. Using the deep immunoSEQ assay, multiplex PCR amplified TCR CDR3 regions from genomic DNA. For each cell subset, the extracted genomic DNA was distributed evenly across all wells of several immunoSEQ 96-well plates, and each plate served as one replicate. For sorted subsets, around 200 ng genomic DNA, equal to approximately 30,000 T cell genomes, was loaded into each replicate PCR. Purified libraries were measured with a Qubit 3.0 fluorometer, size-checked on a Bioanalyzer 2100, and measured again with the KAPA Library Quantification kit. Every immunoSEQ 96-well plate was sequenced on a separate single-read 150-cycle Illumina NextSeq 550 flow cell. The published analysis was carried out like this. Because the immunoSEQ output included only junctional sequences and no quality scores, the filtering could not be the same as the filtering used for full-length reads. Sequences were annotated with PyIR, a Python wrapper for IgBLAST v1.9, using IMGT germline references to assign V/J genes and CDR3. Reads were removed for weak V/J assignments (E-value above 1e-6), missing CDR3, stop codons, out-of-frame junctions, or ambiguous translated residues. V3J clonotypes were defined as sequences sharing an identical inferred V gene, J gene, and CDR3 amino acid sequence. To compute the percentage overlap between repertoires, the number of shared unique clonotypes was divided by the size of the smaller repertoire. RTK rarefaction, the Chao1 estimator, and Recon v2.1 estimates of unobserved clonotypes were used to assess repertoire richness. For all TCRbeta clonotypes obtained by the gDNA method from a few donors, generation probabilities were computed with OLGA. TCRdb obtained this table from immuneACCESS and retained in-frame rearrangements with V and J assigned. These tables miss some clones; where compared with another copy, unresolved V genes account for less than half of the shortfall, and the remainder is unexplained. V, J and clone size derive from that table, while D and trimming were established from the DNA sequence. The sample has around 690,000 clones on record, about 90% of them singletons. The top ten clonotypes cover 30% to 35% of the sample.

The data stem from a study of shared clonotypes between healthy human individuals (dated by TCRdb to about 2020). About the study as a whole: Two women and three men aged 18 to 49 years were included in the cohort. For each donor, CD4 naive and CD4 memory were each run on three plates, CD8 naive on two plates, and CD8 memory on one plate. The study deeply sequenced blood TCR repertoires of about 5 healthy adults to estimate repertoire size and the extent of clonotype sharing between individuals. To increase sequencing depth and limit assay-specific biases, TCR repertoire library preparation and sequencing were carried out by different laboratories using diverse techniques. Each donor's leukapheresis produced roughly between roughly 0.85 and 10 billion PBMCs. The paper as a whole reports these results and caveats: The genetic and exposure-history diversity represented was limited by the small number of donors. Even with the large sequencing depth, rarefaction of the sorted-subset datasets indicated that sequencing was incomplete. Clonotypes shared by all four sorted-subset donors showed higher generation probabilities than non-shared clonotypes. Across four donors, roughly 5.1% of naive CD4, approximately 3.5% of naive CD8, about 2% of memory CD4, and roughly 0.4% of memory CD8 clonotypes were shared. Pairwise subsampling indicated that sequencing depth was expected to affect the degree of clonotype sharing among donors. Naive subsets generally had larger estimated clonotype richness than memory subsets did. Sampling was restricted to blood, and TCR repertoires in tissue are likely to differ from TCR repertoires in blood.

The CDR1 and CDR2 encoded by the germline V gene are SGHAT and FQNNGV. Compared with germline, V lacks 5 bases and J lacks 3 bases; bases without a gene match: 7. There are 14 amino acids in the CDR3, from cysteine to phenylalanine inclusive. The kept DNA is CDR3 alone, 42 bases in frame from the first base. Donors were healthy HIV-negative adults with no recently reported acute infections or vaccinations. Every donor was a Caucasian adult residing in Nashville, Tennessee, USA. CD8 memory samples were composed of magnetically selected CD45RO+ cells combined with CCR7-negative CD45RA+ effector memory (TemRA) cells. Blood was collected by leukapheresis, and PBMCs were isolated by Ficoll-Histopaque density gradient centrifugation and then cryopreserved in liquid nitrogen vapor phase. Purity and quantity of every magnetically sorted T cell population were checked by analytical flow cytometry. Each sorted fraction had its genomic DNA isolated and then quantified by UV absorbance on a Nanodrop 2000c.

The sequenced sample consisted of memory CD8+ T cells from PBMCs. In light of the paper, this sample's cell subset or site label describes: CD45RO+ cells pooled with CCR7-negative TemRA cells. The V and J segments used are TRBV11-2 and TRBJ2-7; 7 junctional bases match TRBD1. The source of this sequence is a man aged 18 to 29 in good health. Some clones in this sample may be carry-over from other donors' samples. Here is the DNA: TGTGCCAGCAGCGTCGGGACAGCCTTCTACGAGCAGTACTTC. This gives the protein CASSVGTAFYEQYF.